Described below is a single T cell receptor (beta chain) sequence and its context. Its antigen is unidentified. Only in-frame clones appear in the TCRdb table, and some are missing; sequencing was by immunoSEQ multiplex PCR. The sample lists about 57,000 clones, about 90% occurring once. This specimen comes from a study of graft-versus-host responses after intestinal transplantation. The CDR3 runs to 13 residues. Trimming removed 1 base from V and 4 bases from J, with 5 bases in between. The germline V gene has CDR1 LNHNV and CDR2 YYDKDF (reference sequence). Study outcomes and limitations: Those patients showing graft-donor T cell macrochimerism displayed high graft-versus-host to host-versus-graft clonal ratios in allografts.

The sample in question was PBMCs, obtained 26 days after transplant. The TCR sequence derives from a human patient who received an intestinal transplant, so some T cells may come from the graft donor. The chain recombines TRBV15 with TRBJ2-1; D uncertain. The DNA for the CDR3 is TGTGCCACCAGCAGAGCCGTATACAATGAGCAGTTCTTC. Translated: CATSRAVYNEQFF.